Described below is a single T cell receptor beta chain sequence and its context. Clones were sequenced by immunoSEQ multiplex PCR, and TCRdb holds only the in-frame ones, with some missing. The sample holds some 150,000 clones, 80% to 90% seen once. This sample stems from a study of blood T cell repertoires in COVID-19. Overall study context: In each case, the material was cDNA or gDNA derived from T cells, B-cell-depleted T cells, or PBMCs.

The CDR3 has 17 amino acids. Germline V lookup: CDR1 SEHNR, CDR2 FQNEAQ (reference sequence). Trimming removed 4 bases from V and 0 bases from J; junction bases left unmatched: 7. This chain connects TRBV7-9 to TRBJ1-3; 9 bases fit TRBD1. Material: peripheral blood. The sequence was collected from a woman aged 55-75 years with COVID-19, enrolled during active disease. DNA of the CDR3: TGTGCCAGCAGCTCCCGGACAGGGGAGAGCTCTGGAAACACCATATATTTT. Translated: CASSSRTGESSGNTIYF. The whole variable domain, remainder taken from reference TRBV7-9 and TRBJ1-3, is DTGVSQNPRHKITKRGQNVTFRCDPISEHNRLYWYRQTLGQGPEFLTYFQNEAQLEKSRLLSDRFSAERPKGSFSTLEIQRTEQGDSAMYLCASSSRTGESSGNTIYFGEGSWLTVV.